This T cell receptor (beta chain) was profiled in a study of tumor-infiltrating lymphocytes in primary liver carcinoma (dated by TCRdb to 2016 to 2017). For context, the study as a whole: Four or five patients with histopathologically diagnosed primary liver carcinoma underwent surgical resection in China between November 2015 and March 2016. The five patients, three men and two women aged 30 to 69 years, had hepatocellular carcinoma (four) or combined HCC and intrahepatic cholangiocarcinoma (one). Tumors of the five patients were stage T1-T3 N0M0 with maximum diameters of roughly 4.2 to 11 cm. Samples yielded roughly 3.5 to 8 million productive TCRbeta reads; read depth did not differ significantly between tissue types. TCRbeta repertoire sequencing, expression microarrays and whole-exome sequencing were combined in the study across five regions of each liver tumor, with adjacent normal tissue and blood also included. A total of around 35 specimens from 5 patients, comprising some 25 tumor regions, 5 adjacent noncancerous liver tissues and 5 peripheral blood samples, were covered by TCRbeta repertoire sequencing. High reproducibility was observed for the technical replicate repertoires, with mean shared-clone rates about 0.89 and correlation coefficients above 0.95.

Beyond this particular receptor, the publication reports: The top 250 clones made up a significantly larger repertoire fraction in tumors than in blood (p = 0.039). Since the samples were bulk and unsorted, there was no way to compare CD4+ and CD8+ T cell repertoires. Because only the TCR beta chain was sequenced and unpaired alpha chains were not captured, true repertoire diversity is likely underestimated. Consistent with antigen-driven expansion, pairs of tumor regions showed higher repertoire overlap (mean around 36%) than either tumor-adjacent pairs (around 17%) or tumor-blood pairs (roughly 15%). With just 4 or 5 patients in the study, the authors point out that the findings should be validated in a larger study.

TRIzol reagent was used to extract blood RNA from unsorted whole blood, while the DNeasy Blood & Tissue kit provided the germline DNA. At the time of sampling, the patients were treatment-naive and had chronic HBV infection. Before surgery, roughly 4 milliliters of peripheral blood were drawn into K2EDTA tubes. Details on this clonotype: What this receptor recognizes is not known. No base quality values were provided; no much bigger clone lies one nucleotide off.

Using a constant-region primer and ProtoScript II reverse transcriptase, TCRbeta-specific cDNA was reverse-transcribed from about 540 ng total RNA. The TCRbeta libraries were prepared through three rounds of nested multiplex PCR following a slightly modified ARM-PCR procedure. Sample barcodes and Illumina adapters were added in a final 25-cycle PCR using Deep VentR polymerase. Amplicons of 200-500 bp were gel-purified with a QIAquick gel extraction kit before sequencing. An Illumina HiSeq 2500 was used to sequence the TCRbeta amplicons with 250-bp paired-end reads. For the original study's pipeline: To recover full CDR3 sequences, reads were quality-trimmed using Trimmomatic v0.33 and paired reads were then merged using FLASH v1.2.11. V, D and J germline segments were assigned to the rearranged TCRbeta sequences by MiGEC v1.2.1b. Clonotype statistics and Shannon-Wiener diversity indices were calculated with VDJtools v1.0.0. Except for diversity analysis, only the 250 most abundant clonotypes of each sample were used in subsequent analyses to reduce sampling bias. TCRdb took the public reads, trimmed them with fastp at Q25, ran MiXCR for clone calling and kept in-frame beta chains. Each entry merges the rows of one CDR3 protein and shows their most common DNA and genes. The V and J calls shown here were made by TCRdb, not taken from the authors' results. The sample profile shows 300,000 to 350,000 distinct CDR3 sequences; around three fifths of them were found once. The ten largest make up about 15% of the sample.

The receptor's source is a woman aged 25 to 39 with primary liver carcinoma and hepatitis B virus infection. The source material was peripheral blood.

The CDR3 protein sequence reads: CASQSGASTGELFF. The DNA reads TGTGCCAGCCAATCCGGAGCATCGACCGGGGAGCTGTTTTTT. Recombination connected TRBV7-9 to TRBJ2-2, with the D gene call left open. Taken from the germline V gene (reference sequence), the CDR1 and CDR2 loops are SEHNR and FQNEAQ. The CDR3 numbers 14 residues from cysteine through phenylalanine. This entry keeps only the CDR3 DNA: 42 bases, framed from base 1. The junction shows trimming of 8 bases on V and 5 bases on J, plus 15 bases between the germline ends.